Following are 11 T cell receptor beta chains from one sample sequenced in a study of breast tumors, draining lymph nodes, adjacent tissues. Breast cancer patients provided tissue from their axillary draining lymph nodes. Each CDR3 protein is one row after TCRdb ran MiXCR on the multiplex PCR reads. The sample contains about 130,000 distinct CDR3 sequences, 21% of which appear only once. Sequencing used axillary lymph node tissue. The receptors derive from a female donor with breast cancer. Some clones in this sample may be carry-over from other donors' samples.

This clonotype was detected ten times or more. The chain carries TRBV28 and TRBJ2-7; TRBD1 matches 7 bases. Germline assignment: CDR1 MDHEN and CDR2 SYDVKM. This CDR3 is 13 amino acids long. Trimming at V came to 8 bases and at J to 3 bases, leaving 7 bases not matched to a gene. The CDR3 region is CASLRDSGYEQYF. CDR3 nucleotides: TGTGCCAGCCTTCGGGACAGTGGCTACGAGCAGTACTTC.

A note on this clonotype: With a much larger clone just one base away, this may be a read error. The J gene is TRBJ2-1, the V gene TRBV7-6; D may be TRBD1 or TRBD2 (5 bases each). Germline values: CDR1 SGHVS, CDR2 FNYEAQ. The CDR3 has 12 amino acids. The V end lost 3 bases, the J end lost 9 bases, and 9 bases lay between the germline ends. The CDR3 DNA reads TGTGCCAGCAGCTTTGGGGGTATTGAGCAGTTCTTC. It encodes CASSFGGIEQFF.

This clonotype was recorded at least ten times. The V and J genes are TRBV28 and TRBJ1-6; D is unresolved. Looked up from germline, CDR1 is MDHEN and CDR2 is SYDVKM. Trimming cost V 6 bases and J 8 bases, with 11 bases left between them. This CDR3 has 13 residues. The CDR3 DNA follows: TGTGCCAGCAGCCCCGTGCTCGATTCACCCCTCCACTTT. Translation: CASSPVLDSPLHF.

A remark on this clonotype: A much larger clone is a single base away; this may be a read error. This sequence joins TRBV27 and TRBJ2-7, with TRBD1 as a possible D gene (6 bases). This CDR3 has 15 amino acids. Per germline, CDR1 MNHEY and CDR2 SMNVEV (reference sequence). The CDR3 nucleotides read TGTGCCAGCTCTCCCAGGGGACAACCGACCTACGAGCGGTACTTC. Amino acid sequence: CASSPRGQPTYERYF.

This clonotype was counted many times. This chain uses TRBV20-1 with TRBJ1-2; perhaps TRBD1 as D (5 bases). The CDR3 totals 14 residues. Per the germline V gene, CDR1 is DFQATT and CDR2 is SNEGSKA (reference sequence). Between the trimmed V and J ends, which lost 3 bases and 4 bases, there was a span of 15 bases. The CDR3 protein is CSARGDSFIYGYTF. The CDR3, as DNA: TGCAGTGCTAGGGGAGACAGTTTTATCTATGGCTACACCTTC.

A note on this clonotype: Since a much larger clone is just one base distant, this may be a read error. The genes are TRBV13 and TRBJ1-4; 8 bases agree with TRBD1. The CDR3 consists of 16 residues. Germline V gene sequence: CDR1 PRHDT, CDR2 FYEKMQ (reference sequence). The CDR3 DNA reads TGTGCCAGCAGCTTATTAGGACAGGGAACTAATGAACAACTGTTTTTT. It codes for CASSLLGQGTNEQLFF. Looking up the rest from reference TRBV13 and TRBJ1-4 gives the full variable domain: AAGVIQSPRHLIKEKRETATLKCYPIPRHDTVYWYQQGPGQDPQFLISFYEKMQSDKGSIPDRFSAQQFSDYHSELNMSSLELGDSALYFCASSLLGQGTNEQLFFGSGTQLSVL.

The chain has TRBV28 and TRBJ2-7, with TRBD1 as a possible D gene (5 bases). The CDR3 is 14 amino acids. The germline gives CDR1 MDHEN, CDR2 SYDVKM. Trimming took 11 bases from V and 1 from J, leaving 18 bases between them. CDR3 amino acids: CAVHPTDTSYEQYF. CDR3 DNA: TGTGCCGTTCACCCTACGGACACTTCCTACGAGCAGTACTTC.

The gene calls are TRBV12-3 or TRBV12-4 and TRBJ1-2; 10 positions match TRBD1. V lost 3 bases, J lost 2 bases, and 12 bases stayed unmatched. This CDR3 is 18 amino acids long. CDR3 protein: CASSFDISPGQGNYGYTF. The CDR3 DNA follows: TGTGCCAGCAGTTTCGATATAAGTCCGGGACAGGGGAACTATGGCTACACCTTC.

This clonotype has at least ten counts. The chain links TRBV4-1 to TRBJ2-7; the D gene is possibly TRBD1 (6 bases). The CDR3 has 18 residues. CDR1 MGHRA and CDR2 YSYEKL come from the germline V gene. Trimming removed 4 bases at V and 2 bases at J, with 24 bases between. The CDR3 here is CASSPQGGPAGDPYEQYF. CDR3 DNA: TGCGCCAGCAGCCCCCAAGGCGGGCCGGCAGGGGACCCCTACGAGCAGTACTTC.

This clonotype was seen at least ten times. The junction and the germline gene differ at one end; a read error may be behind it. In DNA form, the CDR3 reads TGTGCTAGCAGCCGGGACTTGTTCACAGATACGCAGTATTTT. It is translated as CASSRDLFTDTQYF. The rearrangement links TRBV7-7 to TRBJ2-3; a weak D match, TRBD2 (6 bases). CDR3 length: 14 amino acids. Germline CDR1 reads SSHAT; CDR2 reads FNYEAQ (reference sequence).

This clonotype has a count of ten or more. V is TRBV19 and J is TRBJ2-1; D might be TRBD1 or TRBD2, each matching 5 bases. The CDR3 has 17 residues. Germline V lookup: CDR1 LNHDA, CDR2 SQIVND (reference sequence). The germline V and J ends were trimmed by 7 bases and 1 base, with 20 bases remaining between them. The CDR3 DNA is TGTGCCAGTACTGGAGGCCGGGACCCCCAGTCCTACAATGAGCAGTTCTTC. Amino acid sequence: CASTGGRDPQSYNEQFF.